This T cell receptor beta chain was profiled in a study of T cell clones after liver transplantation. Study-level information: Without induction therapy, subjects received standard immunosuppression until 12-24 months post-transplant. Study conclusions and caveats: In a couple of subjects, few donor cells limited the measurable donor-reactive repertoire. In 5 of 8 subjects, circulating graft-donor-reactive CD4 TCRbeta sequences fell significantly after transplant. A larger donor-reactive than third-party decline suggested partial antigen-specific deletion.

In regard to this clone: Antigen: not known.

Between the trimmed V and J ends, which lost 3 bases and 0 bases, there was a span of 14 bases. The germline gives CDR1 GTSNPN, CDR2 SVGIG (reference sequence). The CDR3 loop spans 15 amino acids. Assay used: immunoSEQ multiplex PCR; TCRdb lists only in-frame clones, some missing. The data contain around 78,000 clones, roughly 83% of them singletons. Sequenced material: CD4+ T cells from blood, taken at the 22-month timepoint. The receptor was isolated from a human patient who received a liver transplant. The T cells may partly be graft donor cells. The chain carries TRBV30 and TRBJ1-2; D is perhaps TRBD1 (6 bases). CDR3 residues: CAWRRKGQTNYGYTF. The CDR3 DNA follows: TGTGCCTGGAGGCGTAAGGGACAAACTAACTATGGCTACACCTTC.